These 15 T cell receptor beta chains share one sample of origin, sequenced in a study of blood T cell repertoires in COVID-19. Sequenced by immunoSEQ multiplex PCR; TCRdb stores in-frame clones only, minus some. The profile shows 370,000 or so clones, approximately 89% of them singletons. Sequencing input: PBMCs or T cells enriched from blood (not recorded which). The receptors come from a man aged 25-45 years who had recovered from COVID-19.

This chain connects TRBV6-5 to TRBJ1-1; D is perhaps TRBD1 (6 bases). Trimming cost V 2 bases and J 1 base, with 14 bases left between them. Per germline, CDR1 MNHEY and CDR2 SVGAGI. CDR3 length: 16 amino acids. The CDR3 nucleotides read TGTGCCAGCAGTTACAGGGGGTACGGGAAGAACACTGAAGCTTTCTTT. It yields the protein CASSYRGYGKNTEAFF.

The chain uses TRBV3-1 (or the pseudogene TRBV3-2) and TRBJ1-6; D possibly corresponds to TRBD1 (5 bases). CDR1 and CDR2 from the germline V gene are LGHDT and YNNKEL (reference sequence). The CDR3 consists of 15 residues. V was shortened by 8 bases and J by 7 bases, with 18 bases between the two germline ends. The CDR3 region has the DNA TGTGCCAGCGGGTTCCCAGACAGCTGGAATTCACCCCTCCACTTT. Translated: CASGFPDSWNSPLHF.

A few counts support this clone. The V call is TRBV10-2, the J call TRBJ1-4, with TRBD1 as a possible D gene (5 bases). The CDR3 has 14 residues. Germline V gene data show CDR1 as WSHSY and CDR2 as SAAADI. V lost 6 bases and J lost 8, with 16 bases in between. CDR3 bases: TGCGCCAGCAGCGGTCAGGGAGGGAACGAAAAACTGTTTTTT. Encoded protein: CASSGQGGNEKLFF.

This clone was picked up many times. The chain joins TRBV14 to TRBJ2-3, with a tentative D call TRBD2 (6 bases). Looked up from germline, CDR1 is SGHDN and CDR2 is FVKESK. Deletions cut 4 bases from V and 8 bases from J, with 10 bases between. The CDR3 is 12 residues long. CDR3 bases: TGTGCCAGCAGCCCCGGAGGGAGTACGCAGTATTTT. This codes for CASSPGGSTQYF.

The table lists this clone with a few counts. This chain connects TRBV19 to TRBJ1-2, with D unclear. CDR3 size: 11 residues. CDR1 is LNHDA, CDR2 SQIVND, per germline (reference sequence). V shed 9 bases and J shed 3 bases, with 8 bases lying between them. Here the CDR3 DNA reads TGTGCCAGCCAGACTTACTATGGCTACACCTTC. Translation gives CASQTYYGYTF.

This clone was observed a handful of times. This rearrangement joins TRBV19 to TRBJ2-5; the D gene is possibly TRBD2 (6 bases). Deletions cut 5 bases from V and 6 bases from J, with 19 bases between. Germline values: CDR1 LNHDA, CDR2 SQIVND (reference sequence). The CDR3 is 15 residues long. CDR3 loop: CASSPSAGGPKTQYF. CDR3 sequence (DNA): TGTGCCAGTAGTCCAAGCGCCGGGGGTCCTAAGACCCAGTACTTC.

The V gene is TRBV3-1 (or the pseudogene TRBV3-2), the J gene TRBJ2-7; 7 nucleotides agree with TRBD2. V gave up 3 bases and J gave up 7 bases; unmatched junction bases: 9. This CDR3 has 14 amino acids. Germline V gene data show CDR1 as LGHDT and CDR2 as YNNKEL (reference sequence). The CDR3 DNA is TGTGCCAGCAGCCAGAGGGGAGGGGCTGGAGAGCAGTACTTC. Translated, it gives CASSQRGGAGEQYF.

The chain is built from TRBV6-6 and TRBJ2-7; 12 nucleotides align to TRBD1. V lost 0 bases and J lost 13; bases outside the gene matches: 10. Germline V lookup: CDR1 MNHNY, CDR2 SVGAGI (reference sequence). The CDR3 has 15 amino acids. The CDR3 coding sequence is TGTGCCAGCAGTTACTCGGGACAGGGGGCCGCCTACATCTACTTC. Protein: CASSYSGQGAAYIYF.

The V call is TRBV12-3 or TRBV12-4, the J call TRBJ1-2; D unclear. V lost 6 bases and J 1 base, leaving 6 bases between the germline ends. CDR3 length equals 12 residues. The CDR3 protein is CASRPGNYGYTF. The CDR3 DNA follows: TGTGCCAGCAGGCCAGGTAACTATGGCTACACCTTC.

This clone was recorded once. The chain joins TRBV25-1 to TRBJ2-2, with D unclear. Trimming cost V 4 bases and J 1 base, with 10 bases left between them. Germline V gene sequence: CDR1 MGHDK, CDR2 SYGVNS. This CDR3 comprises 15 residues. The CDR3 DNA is TGTGCCAGCAGTGGGTATGAGAGGAACACCGGGGAGCTGTTTTTT. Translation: CASSGYERNTGELFF.

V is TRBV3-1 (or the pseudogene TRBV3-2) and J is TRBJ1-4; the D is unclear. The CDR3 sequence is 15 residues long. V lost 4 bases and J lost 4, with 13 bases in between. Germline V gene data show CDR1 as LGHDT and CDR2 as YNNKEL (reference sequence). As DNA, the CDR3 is TGTGCCAGCAGCCCTTCTGAGACTTATAATGAAAAACTGTTTTTT. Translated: CASSPSETYNEKLFF.

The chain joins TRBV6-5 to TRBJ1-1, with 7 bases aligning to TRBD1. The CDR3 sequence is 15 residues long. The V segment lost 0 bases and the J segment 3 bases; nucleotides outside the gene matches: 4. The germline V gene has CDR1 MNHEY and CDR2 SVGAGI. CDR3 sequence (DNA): TGTGCCAGCAGTTACTCGAAGGGGGCCGACACTGAAGCTTTCTTT. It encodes CASSYSKGADTEAFF.

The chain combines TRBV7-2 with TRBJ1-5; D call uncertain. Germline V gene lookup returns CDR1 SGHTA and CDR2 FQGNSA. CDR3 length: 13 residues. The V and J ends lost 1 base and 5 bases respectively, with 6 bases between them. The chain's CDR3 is CASSLVPDQPQHF. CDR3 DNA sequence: TGTGCCAGCAGCTTAGTCCCGGATCAGCCCCAGCATTTT.

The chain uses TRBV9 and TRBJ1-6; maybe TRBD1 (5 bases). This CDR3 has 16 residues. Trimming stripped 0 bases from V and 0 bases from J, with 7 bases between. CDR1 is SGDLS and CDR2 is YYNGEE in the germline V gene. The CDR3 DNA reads TGTGCCAGCAGCGTAGAGGGGCTCTCCTATAATTCACCCCTCCACTTT. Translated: CASSVEGLSYNSPLHF.

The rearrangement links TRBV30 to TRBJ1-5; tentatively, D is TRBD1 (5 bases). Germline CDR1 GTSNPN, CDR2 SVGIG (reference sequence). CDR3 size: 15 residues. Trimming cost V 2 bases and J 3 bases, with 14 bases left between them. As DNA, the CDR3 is TGTGCCTGGAGTAAGGTGGGGGGATACAATCAGCCCCAGCATTTT. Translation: CAWSKVGGYNQPQHF. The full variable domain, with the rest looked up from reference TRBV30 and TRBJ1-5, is SQTIHQWPATLVQPVGSPLSLECTVEGTSNPNLYWYRQAAGRGLQLLFYSVGIGQISSEVPQNLSASRPQDRQFILSSKKLLLSDSGFYLCAWSKVGGYNQPQHFGDGTRLSIL.